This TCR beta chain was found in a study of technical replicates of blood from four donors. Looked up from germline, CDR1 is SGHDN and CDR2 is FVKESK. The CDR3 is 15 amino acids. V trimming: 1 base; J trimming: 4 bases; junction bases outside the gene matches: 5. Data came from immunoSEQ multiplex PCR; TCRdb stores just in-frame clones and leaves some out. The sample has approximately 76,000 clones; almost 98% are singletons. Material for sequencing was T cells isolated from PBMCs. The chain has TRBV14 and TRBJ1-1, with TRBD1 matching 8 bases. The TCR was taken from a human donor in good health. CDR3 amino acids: CASSQGITGGTEAFF. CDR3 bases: TGTGCCAGCAGCCAAGGGATTACAGGGGGCACTGAAGCTTTCTTT.